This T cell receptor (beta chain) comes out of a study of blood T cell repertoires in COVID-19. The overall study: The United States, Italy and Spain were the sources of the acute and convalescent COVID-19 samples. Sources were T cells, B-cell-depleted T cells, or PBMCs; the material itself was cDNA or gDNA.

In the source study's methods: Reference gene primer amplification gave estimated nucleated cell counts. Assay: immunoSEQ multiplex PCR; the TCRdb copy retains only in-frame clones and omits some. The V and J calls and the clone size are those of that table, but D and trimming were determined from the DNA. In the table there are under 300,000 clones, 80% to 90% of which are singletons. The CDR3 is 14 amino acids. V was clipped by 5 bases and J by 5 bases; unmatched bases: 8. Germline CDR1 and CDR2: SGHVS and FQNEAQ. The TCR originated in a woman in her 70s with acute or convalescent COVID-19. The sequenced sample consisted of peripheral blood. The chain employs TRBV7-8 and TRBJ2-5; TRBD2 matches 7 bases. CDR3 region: CASSPSGGVETQYF. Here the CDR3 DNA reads TGTGCCAGCAGCCCTAGCGGCGGGGTCGAGACCCAGTACTTC. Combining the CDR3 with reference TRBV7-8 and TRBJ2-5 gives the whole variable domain GAGVSQSPRYKVAKRGQDVALRCDPISGHVSLFWYQQALGQGPEFLTYFQNEAQLDKSGLPSDRFFAERPEGSVSTLKIQRTQQEDSAVYLCASSPSGGVETQYFGPGTRLLVL.